Listed here is a single TCR beta chain. Other DNA sequences in the sample encode the same CDR3. This sample was taken from a study of shared clonotypes between healthy human individuals. Terminally differentiated effector memory CD45RA+ cells were excluded by CCR7 positive selection of CD45RO-negative cells. Measured with immunoSEQ multiplex PCR; TCRdb has only the in-frame clones, and not every one. The repertoire holds 1.5 million to 2.5 million clones, with about 95% as singletons. Trimming stripped 1 base from V and 0 bases from J, with 3 bases between. Germline values: CDR1 SEHNR, CDR2 FQNEAQ (reference sequence). The CDR3 consists of 13 residues.

The material sequenced was naive CD8+ T cells sorted from blood. The clonotype was recovered from a man between 18 and 35 years old in good health. The V and J genes are TRBV7-9 and TRBJ1-2; no reliable D call. CDR3 sequence: CASSLGTNYGYTF. In DNA, the CDR3 is TGTGCCAGCAGCTTAGGCACTAACTATGGCTACACCTTC.